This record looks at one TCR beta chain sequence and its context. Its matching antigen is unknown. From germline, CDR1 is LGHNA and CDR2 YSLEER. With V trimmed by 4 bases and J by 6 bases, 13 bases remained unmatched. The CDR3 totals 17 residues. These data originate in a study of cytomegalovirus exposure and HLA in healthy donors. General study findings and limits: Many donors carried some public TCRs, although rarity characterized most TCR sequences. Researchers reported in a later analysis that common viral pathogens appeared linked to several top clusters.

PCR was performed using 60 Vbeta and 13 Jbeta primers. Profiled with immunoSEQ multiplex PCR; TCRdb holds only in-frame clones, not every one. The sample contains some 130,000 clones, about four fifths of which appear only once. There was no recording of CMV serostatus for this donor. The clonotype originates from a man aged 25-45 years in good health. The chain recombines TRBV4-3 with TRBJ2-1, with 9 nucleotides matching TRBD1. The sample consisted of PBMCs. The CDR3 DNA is TGCGCCAGCAGCCCCCCGGAGGGGACAGGGATGGTCAATGAGCAGTTCTTC. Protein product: CASSPPEGTGMVNEQFF.